This record concerns one TCR beta chain sequence. Its antigen is not identified. These data belong to a study of Ad26.COV2.S vaccination and SARS-CoV-2 variants. Overall study context: Each vaccinee took Ad26.COV2.S intramuscularly, once or twice 56 days apart. Study-level results: Measurement of non-spike TCR breadth gave similar results in vaccine and placebo recipients. Responses of spike-specific T cells (both CD8+ and CD4+) reportedly showed substantial breadth after vaccination.

Sequenced by immunoSEQ multiplex PCR; TCRdb stores in-frame clones only, minus some. Of a few hundred thousand clones listed, approximately 89% are singletons. The ends lost 3 bases at V and 1 base at J; junction bases unmatched: 2. Germline values: CDR1 SGHAT, CDR2 FQNNGV. The CDR3 sequence is 15 residues long. Treatment indicated: roughly 19 received Ad26.COV2.S at low or high dose, single or two shots; about 5 received placebo; per-sample allocation not given. Specimens were obtained on day 63 following the first vaccine or placebo injection. Ad26 vector vaccine expressed Wuhan-strain SARS-CoV-2 spike.

The starting material was peripheral blood, obtained in a trial of Ad26.COV2.S vaccine versus placebo. The source of this sequence is a person between 18 and 65 years old who received the Ad26.COV2.S COVID-19 vaccine or a placebo. The rearrangement uses TRBV11-2 and TRBJ2-7; 11 nucleotides align to TRBD2. The chain's CDR3 is CASSFIAGGSYEQYF. For the CDR3, the DNA is TGTGCCAGCAGCTTTATAGCGGGAGGGTCCTACGAGCAGTACTTC.